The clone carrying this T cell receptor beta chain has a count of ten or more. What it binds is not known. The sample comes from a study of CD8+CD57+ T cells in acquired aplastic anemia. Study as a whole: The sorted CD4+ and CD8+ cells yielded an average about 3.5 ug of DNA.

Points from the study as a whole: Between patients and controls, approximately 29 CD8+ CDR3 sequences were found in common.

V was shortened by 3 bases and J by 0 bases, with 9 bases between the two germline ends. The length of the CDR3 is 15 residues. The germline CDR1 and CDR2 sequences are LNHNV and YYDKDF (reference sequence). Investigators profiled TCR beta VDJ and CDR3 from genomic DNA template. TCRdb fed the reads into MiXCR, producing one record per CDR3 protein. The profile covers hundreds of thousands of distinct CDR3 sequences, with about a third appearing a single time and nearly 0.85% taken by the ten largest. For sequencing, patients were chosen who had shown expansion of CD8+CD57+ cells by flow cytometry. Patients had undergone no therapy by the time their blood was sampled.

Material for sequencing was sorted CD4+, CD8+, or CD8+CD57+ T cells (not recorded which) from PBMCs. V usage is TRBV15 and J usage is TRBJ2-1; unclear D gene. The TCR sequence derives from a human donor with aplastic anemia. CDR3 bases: TGTGCCACCAGCAGGGAACAGACCTCCTACAATGAGCAGTTCTTC. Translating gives CATSREQTSYNEQFF.